This entry lists 23 T cell receptor beta chains sequenced from one sample in a study of shared clonotypes between healthy human individuals. TCRdb's table, derived via immunoSEQ multiplex PCR, lists solely in-frame clones and lacks some. The repertoire holds around 2.1 million clones, with under 95% as singletons. CD45RO-negative, CCR7-selected cells formed the naive CD8 fraction, which excluded terminally differentiated effector memory CD45RA+ cells. The sample taken for sequencing was naive CD8+ T cells from PBMCs. Source of these receptors: a man aged 18 to 30 in good health. Some clones in this sample may be carry-over from other donors' samples.

The chain combines TRBV19 with TRBJ1-5; 7 bases are shared with TRBD1. The junction had 5 bases not matched to a gene; V was cut back by 8 bases and J by 4 bases. The germline gives CDR1 LNHDA, CDR2 SQIVND (reference sequence). The CDR3 is 13 amino acids. CDR3 amino acids: CASRSGGNQPQHF. CDR3 DNA: TGTGCCAGTCGGTCAGGGGGAAATCAGCCCCAGCATTTT.

The V call is TRBV11-3, the J call TRBJ2-2; D is unresolved. V shed 5 bases and J shed 6 bases, with 7 bases lying between them. CDR3 length: 12 amino acids. Germline CDR1 and CDR2: SGHNT and YENEEA. This chain's CDR3 is CASSPYPGELFF. The CDR3 coding sequence is TGTGCCAGCAGCCCCTACCCCGGGGAGCTGTTTTTT.

DNA for the CDR3: TGTGCCAGCAGTTCCCCTAAGTTTAACAGGCCCGCGAACACCGGGGAGCTGTTTTTT. This sequence encodes CASSSPKFNRPANTGELFF. The chain has TRBV7-9 and TRBJ2-2; D is possibly TRBD1 (5 bases). Looked up from germline, CDR1 is SEHNR and CDR2 is FQNEAQ (reference sequence). Between the trimmed V and J ends, which lost 6 bases and 0 bases, there was a span of 23 bases. This CDR3 has 19 amino acids.

The chain joins TRBV7-6 to TRBJ2-7; D gene uncertain. This CDR3 is 15 amino acids long. V lost 1 base and J 0 bases, leaving 10 bases between the germline ends. Looked up from germline, CDR1 is SGHVS and CDR2 is FNYEAQ. The CDR3: CASSLGDGSSYEQYF. The CDR3 DNA reads as TGTGCCAGCAGCTTAGGCGACGGTAGCTCCTACGAGCAGTACTTC.

This chain joins TRBV30 and TRBJ2-5; D gene uncertain. The CDR3 runs 15 residues. The ends were cut back, 2 bases at V and 4 bases at J, with 17 bases in the middle. The V gene's germline CDR1 is GTSNPN and CDR2 SVGIG (reference sequence). The CDR3 region is CAWSRPPVGGETQYF. The CDR3 region has the DNA TGTGCCTGGAGTCGGCCGCCCGTCGGCGGAGAGACCCAGTACTTC.

For this clone: The sample has other DNA sequences that encode this CDR3 too. This chain links TRBV9 with TRBJ2-5; 7 nucleotides align to TRBD1. Germline V gene lookup returns CDR1 SGDLS and CDR2 YYNGEE. This CDR3 spans 13 amino acids. V shed 3 bases, J shed 2 bases, and the junction held 1 base outside the gene matches. The CDR3 bases are TGTGCCAGCAGCGCCAGGGGGCAAGAGACCCAGTACTTC. Amino acids: CASSARGQETQYF.

In regard to this clone: Other DNA sequences in this sample translate to the same CDR3. V and J are TRBV6-5 and TRBJ1-1; D possibly corresponds to TRBD1 (5 bases). Trimming stripped 2 bases from V and 5 bases from J, with 9 bases between. Germline V gene lookup returns CDR1 MNHEY and CDR2 SVGAGI. This CDR3 has 13 amino acids. CDR3 sequence reads: CASSYEGSTEAFF. The CDR3 coding sequence is TGTGCCAGCAGTTACGAGGGGAGTACTGAAGCTTTCTTT.

V and J are TRBV19 and TRBJ1-1, with a tentative D call TRBD1 (5 bases). Between the trimmed V and J ends, which lost 6 bases and 3 bases, there was a span of 14 bases. The CDR3 runs 14 residues. Germline assignment: CDR1 LNHDA and CDR2 SQIVND (reference sequence). CDR3 region: CASSAREYDTEAFF. For the CDR3, the DNA is TGTGCCAGTAGCGCCAGGGAGTACGACACTGAAGCTTTCTTT.

The gene calls are TRBV7-9 and TRBJ1-1, with D possibly matching TRBD1 (6 bases). The CDR3 runs 16 residues. Trimming removed 1 base from V and 3 bases from J, with 15 bases in between. CDR1 and CDR2 from the germline V gene are SEHNR and FQNEAQ (reference sequence). The chain's CDR3 is CASSLVTGQIDTEAFF. CDR3 coding DNA: TGTGCCAGCAGCTTAGTCACAGGGCAGATCGACACTGAAGCTTTCTTT.

The J gene is TRBJ2-3, the V gene TRBV10-3, with 7 bases identical to TRBD2. The CDR3 runs to 18 residues. The V gene end was trimmed by 5 bases and the J gene end by 5 bases; junction bases not matched to a gene: 19. Germline CDR1 ENHRY, CDR2 SYGVKD. CDR3 sequence: CAISLYGGQAREQDTQYF. The CDR3 coding sequence is TGTGCCATCAGTCTCTATGGTGGCCAGGCGCGGGAGCAAGATACGCAGTATTTT.

This clone was found a few times. The J gene is TRBJ1-1, the V gene TRBV19, with D possibly matching TRBD1 (6 bases). Germline V gene lookup returns CDR1 LNHDA and CDR2 SQIVND (reference sequence). Trimming removed 3 bases at V and 5 bases at J, with 13 bases between. The CDR3 length is 14 residues. The chain's CDR3 is CASSMRGQRTEAFF. CDR3 in DNA: TGTGCCAGTAGTATGAGGGGACAAAGGACTGAAGCTTTCTTT.

The V call is TRBV4-2, the J call TRBJ2-4; 8 bases match TRBD2. CDR1 LGHNA and CDR2 YNFKEQ come from the germline V gene. The CDR3 totals 14 residues. V was clipped by 1 base and J by 11 bases; unmatched bases: 7. This chain's CDR3 is CASSQVGSGEVQYF. In DNA, the CDR3 is TGTGCCAGCAGCCAAGTTGGTAGCGGGGAAGTTCAGTACTTC.

The chain carries TRBV7-9 and TRBJ2-1; D is ambiguous. Trimming removed 3 bases from V and 8 bases from J, with 5 bases in between. This CDR3 has 11 residues. Germline-derived CDR1 and CDR2 are SEHNR and FQNEAQ (reference sequence). DNA for the CDR3: TGTGCCAGCAGCTTTTCACATGAGCAGTTCTTC. It translates to CASSFSHEQFF.

The chain couples TRBV9 to TRBJ2-1; D is perhaps TRBD1 or TRBD2 (6 bases each). The CDR3 is 16 amino acids. Trimming took off 1 base at V and 6 bases at J, with 17 bases between the two ends. Germline CDR1 SGDLS, CDR2 YYNGEE. CDR3 DNA sequence: TGTGCCAGCAGCGTAAGGGGGGCCGCTGGGGGCAATGAGCAGTTCTTC. Translated: CASSVRGAAGGNEQFF.

To note about this clone: The sample carries other DNA sequences with the same CDR3. The chain couples TRBV28 to TRBJ2-7; D is possibly TRBD1 or TRBD2 (6 bases each). CDR1 is MDHEN and CDR2 is SYDVKM in the germline V gene. The CDR3 has 14 residues. Trimming shortened V by 3 bases and J by 4 bases, and 13 bases separated the two germline ends. In nucleotides, the CDR3 is TGTGCCAGCAGTTTTTCGGGGGCTTCATACGAGCAGTACTTC. It specifies CASSFSGASYEQYF.

For this clone: The sample carries other DNA sequences with the same CDR3. The gene calls are TRBV4-3 and TRBJ2-1, with D possibly being TRBD2 (6 bases). Germline CDR1 and CDR2: LGHNA and YSLEER. The length of the CDR3 is 15 residues. The V gene lost 0 bases and the J gene lost 4 bases, with 10 bases spanning the gap. CDR3 sequence (DNA): TGCGCCAGCAGCCAAGATCGAGCGGGTTACAATGAGCAGTTCTTC. This encodes CASSQDRAGYNEQFF.

The chain links TRBV4-1 to TRBJ2-7, with 14 bases lining up with TRBD2. After removal of 0 bases from V and 7 bases from J, the junction contained 17 bases not matched to a gene. In germline, CDR1 is MGHRA, CDR2 YSYEKL. The CDR3 extends over 20 amino acids. CDR3 in DNA: TGCGCCAGCAGCCAAGATCTGGTACCGGGACTAGCGGGAGTCGAGGGGGAGCAGTACTTC. Its translation is CASSQDLVPGLAGVEGEQYF.

As regards this clone: The sample has other DNA sequences that encode this CDR3 too. This chain connects TRBV6-6 to TRBJ2-5; no firm D call. Germline assignment: CDR1 MNHNY and CDR2 SVGAGI (reference sequence). The CDR3 is made up of 12 amino acids. V was pared by 0 bases and J by 4 bases, with 3 bases between. In DNA, the CDR3 is TGTGCCAGCAGTTACTCACGAGAGACCCAGTACTTC. Translating it yields CASSYSRETQYF.

This chain connects TRBV28 to TRBJ1-1, with 7 bases aligning to TRBD1. V trimming: 4 bases; J trimming: 3 bases; junction bases outside the gene matches: 8. The germline V gene has CDR1 MDHEN and CDR2 SYDVKM. The CDR3 is 15 residues long. The CDR3 sequence: CASSWVPGTDTEAFF. CDR3 DNA sequence: TGTGCCAGCAGTTGGGTCCCGGGGACAGACACTGAAGCTTTCTTT. Drawing the rest from reference TRBV28 and TRBJ1-1, the complete variable domain is DVKVTQSSRYLVKRTGEKVFLECVQDMDHENMFWYRQDPGLGLRLIYFSYDVKMKEKGDIPEGYSVSREKKERFSLILESASTNQTSMYLCASSWVPGTDTEAFFGQGTRLTVV.

The rearrangement joins TRBV9 to TRBJ2-7; 11 bases agree with TRBD1. The CDR3 runs to 16 residues. V lost 3 bases to trimming and J lost 6 bases; unmatched junction nucleotides: 11. Germline V gene lookup returns CDR1 SGDLS and CDR2 YYNGEE. The CDR3 region is CASSASIGQGATEQYF. DNA of the CDR3: TGTGCCAGCAGCGCCTCCATAGGACAGGGGGCGACCGAGCAGTACTTC. Full variable domain (remainder filled in from reference TRBV9 and TRBJ2-7): DSGVTQTPKHLITATGQRVTLRCSPRSGDLSVYWYQQSLDQGLQFLIQYYNGEERAKGNILERFSAQQFPDLHSELNLSSLELGDSALYFCASSASIGQGATEQYFGPGTRLTVT.

The genes are TRBV29-1 and TRBJ1-3; the match to TRBD1 covers 8 bases. Trimming took 6 bases from V and 1 from J; bases not matched to a gene: 5. CDR3 length equals 14 residues. Germline CDR1 SQVTM, CDR2 ANQGSEA. CDR3 in amino acids: CSVTGAPSGNTIYF. The CDR3 bases are TGCAGCGTGACAGGGGCCCCATCTGGAAACACCATATATTTT.

Comments on this clone: The sample contains more than one DNA sequence encoding this CDR3. This chain connects TRBV27 to TRBJ1-1; no definite D call. CDR3 size: 14 residues. Looked up from germline, CDR1 is MNHEY and CDR2 is SMNVEV (reference sequence). V was trimmed by 0 bases and J by 1 base, leaving 6 bases between them. The DNA for the CDR3 is TGTGCCAGCAGTTTATCGTCGGGGAACACTGAAGCTTTCTTT. It is translated as CASSLSSGNTEAFF.

This rearrangement joins TRBV7-9 to TRBJ2-7; D is ambiguous. The CDR3 is made up of 13 amino acids. Germline V CDR1 and CDR2: SEHNR, FQNEAQ (reference sequence). V lost 3 bases and J 0 bases, leaving 6 bases between the germline ends. The chain's CDR3 is CASSFMNSYEQYF. DNA of the CDR3: TGTGCCAGCAGCTTCATGAACTCCTACGAGCAGTACTTC.